The 23 T cell receptor beta chains reported below all come from one sample, sequenced in a study of T cell responses to AZD1222 COVID-19 vaccine. Sequencing used immunoSEQ multiplex PCR; TCRdb keeps in-frame clones, though not all of them. The table shows around 120,000 clones, with around 90% occurring only once. This specimen consisted of peripheral blood, obtained 28 days after the second AZD1222 dose. Source of these receptors: an adult who received the AZD1222 COVID-19 vaccine.

In nucleotides, the CDR3 is TGTGCCAGCAGTCGTAGACTAGCGGGGGGATATACGCAGTATTTT. It is translated as CASSRRLAGGYTQYF. The chain combines TRBV28 with TRBJ2-3; 13 nucleotides line up with TRBD2. CDR3 length: 15 residues. In germline, CDR1 is MDHEN, CDR2 SYDVKM. The J segment lost 7 bases and the V segment lost 5 bases, leaving 6 bases of the junction unmatched.

The chain employs TRBV6-2 or TRBV6-3 and TRBJ2-1; D unclear. The CDR3 is 12 residues long. The V and J ends lost 0 bases and 9 bases respectively, with 6 bases between them. In germline, CDR1 is MNHEY, CDR2 SVGEGT. The CDR3 DNA is TGTGCCAGCAGTTACTCGAAGGGTGAGCAGTTCTTC. This sequence encodes CASSYSKGEQFF.

This sequence joins TRBV11-2 and TRBJ2-1, with TRBD2 matching 12 bases. The CDR3 loop spans 16 amino acids. J lost 7 bases, V lost 5 bases, and 9 bases had no gene match. Germline V gene data show CDR1 as SGHAT and CDR2 as FQNNGV. The CDR3, as DNA: TGTGCCAGCAGCATCACTAGCGGGGGGTCGTCTAATGAGCAGTTCTTC. Translated, it gives CASSITSGGSSNEQFF.

The chain combines TRBV6-6 with TRBJ1-1; D possibly corresponds to TRBD1 (5 bases). The ends were cut back, 8 bases at V and 3 bases at J, with 13 bases in the middle. In germline, CDR1 is MNHNY, CDR2 SVGAGI (reference sequence). The CDR3 runs 13 residues. CDR3 protein: CASGREGYTEAFF. The DNA of the CDR3 is TGTGCCAGCGGCAGGGAGGGATACACTGAAGCTTTCTTT.

The genes are TRBV18 and TRBJ1-2, with D unresolved. CDR1 and CDR2 (germline): KGHSH, LQKENI. The V gene lost 5 bases and the J gene lost 8 bases, with 18 bases spanning the gap. This CDR3 is built from 14 residues. The CDR3 reads CASSAASGKSGYTF. The DNA for the CDR3 is TGTGCCAGCTCAGCGGCCTCGGGAAAAAGCGGCTACACCTTC.

A note on this clone: Other nucleotide sequences from this sample produce the same CDR3. The chain uses TRBV5-8 and TRBJ1-5; D uncertain. Trimming took 0 bases from V and 7 from J, leaving 8 bases between them. This CDR3 comprises 13 residues. Germline V gene lookup returns CDR1 SGHTS and CDR2 YDEGEE. The CDR3 reads CASSLAGTQPQHF. In nucleotides, the CDR3 is TGTGCCAGCAGCTTGGCCGGCACCCAGCCCCAGCATTTT.

The chain recombines TRBV7-8 with TRBJ2-4; TRBD1 matches at 7 bases. CDR1 is SGHVS, CDR2 FQNEAQ, per germline. There are 15 residues in the CDR3. Germline trimming cut 4 bases from V and 7 bases from J; bases unmatched to any gene: 10. The CDR3 DNA reads TGTGCCAGCAGCTCCCCGACAGGGATACAGAACATTCAGTACTTC. Translating gives CASSSPTGIQNIQYF.

The rearrangement links TRBV28 to TRBJ2-7; perhaps TRBD1 as D (6 bases). This CDR3 region has 16 residues. The V gene's germline CDR1 is MDHEN and CDR2 SYDVKM. V was trimmed by 5 bases and J by 1 base, leaving 18 bases between them. The CDR3 here is CASSPQGIGRSYEQYF. DNA of the CDR3: TGTGCCAGCAGTCCCCAGGGGATCGGTAGGTCCTACGAGCAGTACTTC.

The chain links TRBV29-1 to TRBJ1-1, with D perhaps TRBD1 (5 bases). Trimming took off 7 bases at V and 3 bases at J, with 12 bases between the two ends. The CDR3 length is 12 residues. From germline, CDR1 is SQVTM and CDR2 ANQGSEA. The CDR3 DNA is TGCAGCGGGCAGGGTTCGGACACTGAAGCTTTCTTT. Translation gives CSGQGSDTEAFF. The variable domain in full, completed from reference TRBV29-1 and TRBJ1-1, reads SAVISQKPSRDICQRGTSLTIQCQVDSQVTMMFWYRQQPGQSLTLIATANQGSEATYESGFVIDKFPISRPNLTFSTLTVSNMSPEDSSIYLCSGQGSDTEAFFGQGTRLTVV.

This sequence joins TRBV5-4 and TRBJ2-2; the D is unclear. V was shortened by 4 bases and J by 6 bases, with 13 bases between the two germline ends. Germline V gene lookup returns CDR1 SGHNT and CDR2 YYREEE (reference sequence). The CDR3 consists of 14 residues. Here the CDR3 DNA reads TGTGCCAGCAGCCATCCGGACCGGGCCGGGGAGCTGTTTTTT. Protein product: CASSHPDRAGELFF.

CDR3 bases: TGTGCCAGTAGTATTCTAGCGGGGGTGGGAGATACGCAGTATTTT. Its translation: CASSILAGVGDTQYF. V is TRBV19 and J is TRBJ2-3; 10 positions match TRBD2. The CDR3 runs 15 residues. V was clipped by 3 bases and J by 5 bases; unmatched bases: 5. The germline V gene has CDR1 LNHDA and CDR2 SQIVND (reference sequence). The whole variable domain, remainder taken from reference TRBV19 and TRBJ2-3, is DGGITQSPKYLFRKEGQNVTLSCEQNLNHDAMYWYRQDPGQGLRLIYYSQIVNDFQKGDIAEGYSVSREKKESFPLTVTSAQKNPTAFYLCASSILAGVGDTQYFGPGTRLTVL.

This clone was counted once. The genes are TRBV12-3 or TRBV12-4 and TRBJ2-5; TRBD2 agrees at 8 bases. CDR3 length equals 13 residues. The ends lost 4 bases at V and 7 bases at J; junction bases unmatched: 5. CDR3 region: CASSSPSGGTQYF. The CDR3 nucleotides are TGTGCCAGCAGTTCTCCCAGCGGGGGGACCCAGTACTTC.

The chain recombines TRBV18 with TRBJ1-2; D is ambiguous. Between the trimmed V and J ends, which lost 6 bases and 8 bases, there was a span of 16 bases. Germline V gene sequence: CDR1 KGHSH, CDR2 LQKENI. This CDR3 contains 13 residues. DNA for the CDR3: TGTGCCAGCTCCCCCATCGAGTCGGAAGGCTACACCTTC. Amino acid sequence: CASSPIESEGYTF.

The V gene is TRBV27, the J gene TRBJ1-4, with D possibly TRBD1 on 6 matching bases. The CDR3 contains 15 residues. V was clipped by 4 bases and J by 5 bases, with 14 bases between them. Germline V CDR1 and CDR2: MNHEY, SMNVEV (reference sequence). This CDR3 reads CASSSAGHLNEKLFF. Here the CDR3 DNA reads TGTGCCAGCAGTTCGGCGGGACACCTAAATGAAAAACTGTTTTTT. The entire variable domain, with the rest obtained from reference TRBV27 and TRBJ1-4, is as follows: EAQVTQNPRYLITVTGKKLTVTCSQNMNHEYMSWYRQDPGLGLRQIYYSMNVEVTDKGDVPEGYKVSRKEKRNFPLILESPSPNQTSLYFCASSSAGHLNEKLFFGSGTQLSVL.

The chain joins TRBV10-3 to TRBJ2-7; D possibly corresponds to TRBD1 (6 bases). The CDR3 runs to 13 residues. Trimming pared 6 bases from V and 0 bases from J, leaving 9 bases between. CDR1 and CDR2 (germline): ENHRY, SYGVKD. The DNA of the CDR3 is TGTGCCATCAGGCTAGGGGGCTCCTACGAGCAGTACTTC. Translating gives CAIRLGGSYEQYF.

The chain uses TRBV7-6 and TRBJ1-2; 9 bases match TRBD1. The V segment lost 5 bases and the J segment 4 bases; nucleotides outside the gene matches: 8. Per germline, CDR1 SGHVS and CDR2 FNYEAQ. The CDR3 has 15 amino acids. CDR3 protein: CASSPQYRGPYGYTF. The CDR3 nucleotides are TGTGCCAGCAGCCCCCAGTACAGGGGGCCCTATGGCTACACCTTC.

The rearrangement joins TRBV7-2 to TRBJ1-6; 9 bases agree with TRBD1. The V gene's germline CDR1 is SGHTA and CDR2 FQGNSA. The CDR3 contains 13 residues. With 5 bases clipped from V and 12 bases from J, the junction kept 5 bases outside the gene matches. This chain's CDR3 is CASSPLDRGPLHF. The CDR3 DNA sequence: TGTGCCAGCAGCCCCCTGGACAGGGGACCCCTCCACTTT.

The chain employs TRBV6-5 and TRBJ1-1; D is ambiguous. Trimming took off 5 bases at V and 1 base at J, with 11 bases between the two ends. Germline loops: CDR1 MNHEY, CDR2 SVGAGI. This CDR3 region has 14 residues. The CDR3 DNA sequence: TGTGCCAGCAGTACGAGCCGACGGAACACTGAAGCTTTCTTT. Translating gives CASSTSRRNTEAFF.

The chain recombines TRBV5-6 with TRBJ2-3; 7 bases align to TRBD2. The CDR3 consists of 18 residues. The germline CDR1 and CDR2 sequences are SGHDT and YYEEEE. After removal of 4 bases from V and 1 base from J, the junction contained 15 bases not matched to a gene. DNA for the CDR3: TGTGCCAGCAGCCGTTGGATTGGGCCTCGGGGGGGCACAGATACGCAGTATTTT. Translated, it gives CASSRWIGPRGGTDTQYF.

The table lists this clone with a few counts. The chain combines TRBV24-1 with TRBJ2-7; 11 positions match TRBD2. There are 16 residues in the CDR3. Per the germline V gene, CDR1 is KGHDR and CDR2 is SFDVKD. V was pared by 4 bases and J by 3 bases, with 7 bases of the junction left unmatched. The CDR3 DNA is TGTGCCACCAGTGACGCTAGCGGGGGGCGGATCTACGAGCAGTACTTC. The encoded protein is CATSDASGGRIYEQYF.

This clone is a singleton in its sample. The chain carries TRBV7-2 and TRBJ1-5, with 8 bases matching TRBD1. The germline V gene encodes CDR1 SGHTA and CDR2 FQGNSA. The CDR3 length is 14 residues. V lost 5 bases to trimming and J lost 8 bases; unmatched junction nucleotides: 8. CDR3 nucleotide sequence: TGTGCCAGCAGCCAGGACAGGGATGCGAAGCCCCAGCATTTT. Its translation is CASSQDRDAKPQHF.

The rearrangement uses TRBV7-2 and TRBJ2-7, with 9 bases that match TRBD1. Per the germline V gene, CDR1 is SGHTA and CDR2 is FQGNSA. The CDR3 sequence is 15 residues long. The ends lost 4 bases at V and 2 bases at J; junction bases unmatched: 6. The CDR3 loop is CASSYPGTGTYEQYF. CDR3 DNA: TGTGCCAGCAGCTACCCCGGGACAGGGACCTACGAGCAGTACTTC.

The V call is TRBV15, the J call TRBJ1-2, with 8 positions matching TRBD1. Losses at the gene ends were 4 bases for V and 5 bases for J; bases not matched to a gene: 9. Germline assignment: CDR1 LNHNV and CDR2 YYDKDF (reference sequence). The CDR3 spans 15 residues. The CDR3 region is CATSMNRGAPYGYTF. The CDR3 DNA reads TGTGCCACCAGCATGAACAGGGGGGCCCCATATGGCTACACCTTC. Variable domain in full (rest from reference TRBV15 and TRBJ1-2): DAMVIQNPRYQVTQFGKPVTLSCSQTLNHNVMYWYQQKSSQAPKLLFHYYDKDFNNEADTPDNFQSRRPNTSFCFLDIRSPGLGDTAMYLCATSMNRGAPYGYTFGSGTRLTVV.